Following are 7 T cell receptor beta chains from one sample sequenced in a study of human T cells and chemical hapten exposure. TCRdb ran MiXCR on the 5' RACE reads and lists one entry per CDR3 protein. The table shows about 140,000 distinct CDR3 sequences, with around 4.4% occurring only once. The study extracted total RNA from unfractionated whole blood. The source of these receptors is a female donor in good health.

This clonotype was counted many times. This chain uses TRBV7-9 with TRBJ1-3; D is unresolved. This CDR3 is 16 amino acids long. V lost 2 bases and J lost 4, with 15 bases in between. From germline, CDR1 is SEHNR and CDR2 FQNEAQ (reference sequence). The CDR3 loop reads CASSLNEVSAGNTIYF. The CDR3 nucleotides read TGTGCCAGCAGCTTAAATGAAGTCAGCGCCGGAAACACCATATATTTT.

The chain carries TRBV28 and TRBJ2-7; 9 positions agree with TRBD2. CDR3 length: 16 amino acids. CDR1 MDHEN and CDR2 SYDVKM come from the germline V gene. Trimming took 6 bases from V and 2 from J; bases not matched to a gene: 11. The CDR3 is CASSSERGALTYEQYF. In nucleotides, the CDR3 is TGTGCCAGCAGCTCCGAGCGGGGGGCATTGACCTACGAGCAGTACTTC.

This clonotype showed up just a few times. The chain recombines TRBV7-2 with TRBJ2-5; D might be TRBD2 (6 bases). The CDR3 consists of 15 residues. V lost 5 bases, J lost 7 bases, and 20 bases lay in between. CDR1 and CDR2 from the germline V gene are SGHTA and FQGNSA. The DNA of the CDR3 is TGTGCCAGCAGCCGACTTTCCTGGACTAAGGGGACCCAGTACTTC. Protein: CASSRLSWTKGTQYF.

This clonotype occurred a few times. The genes are TRBV19 and TRBJ1-2, with D possibly being TRBD1 (6 bases). Trimming removed 5 bases at V and 3 bases at J, with 16 bases between. This CDR3 is 15 amino acids long. The V gene's germline CDR1 is LNHDA and CDR2 SQIVND (reference sequence). CDR3 residues: CASSERQVLHYGYTF. CDR3 DNA: TGTGCCAGTAGTGAAAGACAGGTTCTTCACTATGGCTACACCTTC.

The table lists this clonotype with a few counts. V gene TRBV11-2 combines with J gene TRBJ2-1; D unclear. Germline CDR1 reads SGHAT; CDR2 reads FQNNGV. V shed 5 bases and J shed 8 bases, with 7 bases lying between them. The CDR3 runs 11 residues. The CDR3 loop is CASSRTHEQFF. The CDR3 DNA reads TGTGCCAGCAGCCGGACCCATGAGCAGTTCTTC.

Ten or more counts support this clonotype. The chain has TRBV5-1 and TRBJ1-3, with D possibly being TRBD1 (6 bases). Trimming removed 4 bases at V and 7 bases at J, with 15 bases between. This CDR3 spans 14 amino acids. Germline V gene lookup returns CDR1 SGHRS and CDR2 YFSETQ. The CDR3 DNA reads TGCGCCAGCAGCCCCGGGGGCAGGGAGAACACCATATATTTT. This gives the protein CASSPGGRENTIYF. The entire variable domain, with the rest obtained from reference TRBV5-1 and TRBJ1-3, is as follows: KAGVTQTPRYLIKTRGQQVTLSCSPISGHRSVSWYQQTPGQGLQFLFEYFSETQRNKGNFPGRFSGRQFSNSRSEMNVSTLELGDSALYLCASSPGGRENTIYFGEGSWLTVV.

This clonotype was observed a handful of times. The chain combines TRBV12-3 or TRBV12-4 with TRBJ2-2, with 8 bases that match TRBD1. CDR3 size: 15 residues. Trimming cost V 6 bases and J 6 bases; bases outside gene matches: 9. This chain's CDR3 is CASSPRTGCAGELFF. The CDR3 bases are TGTGCCAGCAGCCCAAGGACAGGGTGTGCCGGGGAGCTGTTTTTT.